One sample yielded the 6 T cell receptor beta chains listed below, sequenced in a study of cytomegalovirus exposure and HLA in healthy donors. The assay was immunoSEQ multiplex PCR, and TCRdb's table has in-frame clones only and misses some. In the table there are more than 250,000 clones, roughly 88% of which are singletons. The sequenced sample was PBMCs. All receptors derive from a woman aged 30 to 39 in good health and CMV-seronegative.

The gene calls are TRBV12-5 and TRBJ1-5; D is ambiguous. CDR1 LGHNT and CDR2 FRNRAP come from the germline V gene. The CDR3 length is 17 residues. The V end was cut by 1 base, the J end by 2 bases, with 15 bases between. The CDR3 DNA sequence: TGTGCTAGTGGTTTGGCCCCGGACTGGCGGGGCAATCAGCCCCAGCATTTT. Protein: CASGLAPDWRGNQPQHF.

J is TRBJ2-7 and V is TRBV29-1; the match to TRBD2 covers 9 bases. The CDR3 length is 13 residues. Germline CDR1 reads SQVTM; CDR2 reads ANQGSEA. J lost 6 bases, V lost 6 bases, and 9 bases had no gene match. Here the CDR3 DNA reads TGCAGCGTACAAGCGGGAGGCCCAATCGAGCAGTACTTC. Translating it yields CSVQAGGPIEQYF.

The chain uses TRBV29-1 and TRBJ2-7, with D possibly being TRBD2 (5 bases). The ends were cut back, 7 bases at V and 5 bases at J, with 21 bases in the middle. CDR3 length: 14 amino acids. Germline CDR1 and CDR2: SQVTM and ANQGSEA. CDR3 sequence reads: CSASETGSLDEQYF. The CDR3 DNA sequence: TGCAGCGCCTCAGAGACGGGGAGCCTAGACGAGCAGTACTTC.

V and J are TRBV7-3 and TRBJ2-5; D possibly corresponds to TRBD2 (5 bases). Germline CDR1 is SGHTA and CDR2 is FQGTGA. This CDR3 region has 14 residues. With 5 bases removed from V and 2 bases from J, the gap between germline ends came to 12 bases. The CDR3 sequence is CASSPGGLQETQYF. DNA of the CDR3: TGTGCCAGCAGCCCTGGCGGGCTTCAAGAGACCCAGTACTTC.

This chain uses TRBV9 with TRBJ2-1; 8 nucleotides agree with TRBD1. Germline CDR1 is SGDLS and CDR2 is YYNGEE. V lost 4 bases, J lost 5 bases, and 8 bases stayed unmatched. The CDR3 is 15 amino acids. The CDR3 nucleotides read TGTGCCAGCAGCTATACTCGGACAGGGAACAATGAGCAGTTCTTC. This encodes CASSYTRTGNNEQFF.

The chain links TRBV27 to TRBJ2-3; maybe TRBD2 (6 bases). Trimming left V 6 bases short and J 3 bases short, with 13 bases between. This CDR3 contains 14 residues. Per germline, CDR1 MNHEY and CDR2 SMNVEV (reference sequence). The chain's CDR3 is CASRVGSWTDTQYF. The DNA for the CDR3 is TGTGCCAGCAGGGTCGGGAGCTGGACAGATACGCAGTATTTT.